The rows below give T cell receptor beta chains drawn from one sample of a study of shared clonotypes between healthy human individuals. This table comes from immunoSEQ multiplex PCR, and its TCRdb copy is limited to in-frame clones, with some not included. The sample yields approximately 2.3 million clones, more than 85% seen once. Sequenced material: naive CD4+ T cells from PBMCs. The origin of the receptors is a man aged 18-30 years in good health. Some clones in this sample may be carry-over from other donors' samples. CDR3s include the opening cysteine and the closing phenylalanine or tryptophan. A D gene is named only where the DNA matches it firmly. Some rows mark clone size as missing; the rest say once, few, many or name a class of expanded clone.

TRBJ2-3 . . 14 TRBV19 TGTGCCAGTAGTATTAACAGCTACACAGATACGCAGTATTTT CASSINSYTDTQYF
TRBJ2-3 . . 12 TRBV7-9 TGTGCCAGCAGCCCATCAGGGTCGGGGCAGTATTTT CASSPSGSGQYF
TRBJ1-1 . . 14 TRBV29-1 TGCAGCGTTGAATTGGGGGGCAGGGTCACTGAAGCTTTCTTT CSVELGGRVTEAFF
TRBJ2-3 . . 19 TRBV14 TGTGCCAGCAGCCAAGTCCCCTCCGTCCACGGTGGCAACACAGATACGCAGTATTTT CASSQVPSVHGGNTDTQYF
TRBJ1-5 . . 15 TRBV28 TGTGCCAGCATTCTCCAGGGGACTAGCAATCAGCCCCAGCATTTT CASILQGTSNQPQHF
TRBJ2-3 TRBD2 . 16 TRBV6-5 TGTGCCAGCAGTTCAGCTAGCGGGAAGAGCACAGATACGCAGTATTTT CASSSASGKSTDTQYF
TRBJ2-3 . . 14 TRBV5-4 TGTGCCAGCAGCTTTTGGGCAGGGACAGATACGCAGTATTTT CASSFWAGTDTQYF
TRBJ1-5 TRBD1 . 17 TRBV2 TGTGCCAGCAAGAGGGACAGGGAATTTTGGGTAGGTCAGCCCCAGCATTTT CASKRDREFWVGQPQHF
TRBJ2-7 . once 15 TRBV18 TGTGCCAGCTCACCACCCGCAGGGCAAACCTACGAGCAGTACTTC CASSPPAGQTYEQYF
TRBJ2-5 . . 15 TRBV5-1 TGCGCCAGCAGCTCCTTTGGGGGAGTCTCGGAGACCCAGTACTTC CASSSFGGVSETQYF
TRBJ2-1 TRBD2 . 16 TRBV25-1 TGTGCCAGCAGTGACCGACTAGCGGGAGCCTACAATGAGCAGTTCTTC CASSDRLAGAYNEQFF
TRBJ2-1 . . 14 TRBV11-2 TGTGCCAGCAGTTCCGGGACGGTTTACAATGAGCAGTTCTTC CASSSGTVYNEQFF
TRBJ2-3 . . 11 TRBV6-5 TGTGCCAGCCGCGTCGGAGATACGCAGTATTTT CASRVGDTQYF
TRBJ2-3 . . 11 TRBV28 TGTGCCAGCAGTTTAGTGGATACGCAGTATTTT CASSLVDTQYF
TRBJ2-5 . . 11 TRBV6-1 TGTGCCAGCAGTCCCCGGGGGACCCAGTACTTC CASSPRGTQYF
TRBJ2-1 . . 17 TRBV28 TGTGCCAGCAGGCCCCCCAGCGGGCGGGGCTCCTACAATGAGCAGTTCTTC CASRPPSGRGSYNEQFF
TRBJ2-1 . . 14 TRBV30 TGTGCCTGGAGCGGCACCCACTCCTACAATGAGCAGTTCTTC CAWSGTHSYNEQFF
TRBJ2-1 TRBD2 . 18 TRBV4-1 TGCGCCAGCAGCCAGCCCCGGACTAGTTCTGGGTCTAGGAATGAGCAGTTCTTC CASSQPRTSSGSRNEQFF